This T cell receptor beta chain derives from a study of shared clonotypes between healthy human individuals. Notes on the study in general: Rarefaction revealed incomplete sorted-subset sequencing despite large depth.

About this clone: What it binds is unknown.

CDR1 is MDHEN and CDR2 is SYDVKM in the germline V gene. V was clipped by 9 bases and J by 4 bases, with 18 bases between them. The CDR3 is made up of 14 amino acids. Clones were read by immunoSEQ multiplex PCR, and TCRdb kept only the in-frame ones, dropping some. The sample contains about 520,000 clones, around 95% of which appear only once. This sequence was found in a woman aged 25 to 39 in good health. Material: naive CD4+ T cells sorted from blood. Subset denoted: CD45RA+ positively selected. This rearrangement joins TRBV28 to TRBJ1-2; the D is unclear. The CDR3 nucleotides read TGTGCCAGTGAACCCTTTGGGGTGAGCTATGGCTACACCTTC. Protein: CASEPFGVSYGYTF.